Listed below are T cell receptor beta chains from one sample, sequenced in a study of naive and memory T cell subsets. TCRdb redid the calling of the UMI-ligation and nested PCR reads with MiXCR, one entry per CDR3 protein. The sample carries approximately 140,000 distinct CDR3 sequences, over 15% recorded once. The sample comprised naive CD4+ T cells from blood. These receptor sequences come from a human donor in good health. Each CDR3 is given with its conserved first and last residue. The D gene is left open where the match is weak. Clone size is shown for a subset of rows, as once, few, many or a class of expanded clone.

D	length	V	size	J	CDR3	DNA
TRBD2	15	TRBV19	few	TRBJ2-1	CASKRASGYYNEQFF	TGTGCCAGTAAACGGGCTAGCGGTTATTACAATGAGCAGTTCTTC
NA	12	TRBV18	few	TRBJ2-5	CASSPGEETQYF	TGTGCCAGCTCACCTGGTGAAGAGACCCAGTACTTC
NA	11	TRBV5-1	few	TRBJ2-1	CVSRWQNEQFF	TGCGTCAGCAGATGGCAGAATGAGCAGTTCTTC
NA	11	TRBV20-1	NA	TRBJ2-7	CSAGPLYEQYF	TGCAGTGCTGGGCCTCTCTACGAGCAGTACTTC
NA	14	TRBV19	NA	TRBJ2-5	CASSIGGQRETQYF	TGTGCCAGTAGTATTGGAGGGCAGAGGGAGACCCAGTACTTC
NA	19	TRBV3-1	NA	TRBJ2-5	CASSQDLGRDRLHGETQYF	TGTGCCAGCAGCCAAGATCTAGGACGGGACCGACTCCATGGAGAGACCCAGTACTTC
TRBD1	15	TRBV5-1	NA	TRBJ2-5	CASSIQTGSEETQYF	TGCGCCAGCAGCATCCAGACAGGGAGCGAGGAGACCCAGTACTTC
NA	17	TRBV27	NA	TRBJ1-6	CASSQPTESIRGSPLHF	TGTGCCAGCAGTCAACCGACCGAATCAATTAGGGGCTCACCCCTCCACTTT
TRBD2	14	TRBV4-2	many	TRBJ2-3	CASSQEGLADTQYF	TGTGCCAGCAGCCAAGAAGGACTAGCAGATACGCAGTATTTT
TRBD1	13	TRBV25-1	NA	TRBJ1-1	CASSGQGITEAFF	TGTGCCAGCAGCGGACAGGGGATAACTGAAGCTTTCTTT
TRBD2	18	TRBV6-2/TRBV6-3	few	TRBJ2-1	CASSSRTSGRLALNEQFF	TGTGCCAGCAGCTCGAGGACTAGCGGGAGATTGGCCCTCAATGAGCAGTTCTTC
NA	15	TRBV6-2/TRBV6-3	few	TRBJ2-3	CASSEVPGLSSTQYF	TGTGCCAGCAGCGAAGTCCCGGGACTTTCGTCTACGCAGTATTTT
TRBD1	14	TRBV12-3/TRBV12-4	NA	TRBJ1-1	CASRIDRGRTEAFF	TGTGCCAGCAGAATAGACAGGGGACGGACTGAAGCTTTCTTT
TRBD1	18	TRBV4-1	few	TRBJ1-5	CASSQVPPGQALISPQHF	TGCGCCAGCAGCCAAGTTCCACCGGGACAGGCGCTGATATCGCCCCAGCATTTT
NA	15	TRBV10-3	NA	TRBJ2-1	CAISRTVSSYNEQFF	TGTGCCATCAGCAGGACAGTAAGCTCCTACAATGAGCAGTTCTTC
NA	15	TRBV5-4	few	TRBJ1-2	CASSLVIAEDYGYTF	TGTGCCAGCAGCTTGGTCATCGCCGAGGACTATGGCTACACCTTC
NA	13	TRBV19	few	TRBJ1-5	CATTGGARQPQHF	TGTGCCACCACTGGGGGGGCAAGGCAGCCCCAGCATTTT
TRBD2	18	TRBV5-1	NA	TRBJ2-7	CASSLQGLAGQCTKGQYF	TGCGCCAGCAGCTTACAAGGACTAGCGGGGCAATGTACGAAGGGGCAGTACTTC
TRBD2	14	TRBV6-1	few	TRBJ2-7	CASRETSRLTEQYF	TGTGCCAGCAGGGAGACTAGCAGACTAACGGAGCAGTACTTC
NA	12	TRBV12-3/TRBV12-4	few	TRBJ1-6	CASSSQNSPLHF	TGTGCCAGCAGTTCACAAAATTCACCCCTCCACTTT
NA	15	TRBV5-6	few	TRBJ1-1	CASSLSGSMNTEAFF	TGTGCCAGCAGCTTATCTGGCAGCATGAACACTGAAGCTTTCTTT
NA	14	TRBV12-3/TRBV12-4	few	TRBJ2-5	CASSFGRELETQYF	TGTGCCAGCAGTTTTGGGCGGGAACTAGAGACCCAGTACTTC
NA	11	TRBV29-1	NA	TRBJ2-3	CSVCSTDTQYF	TGCAGCGTTTGTAGCACAGATACGCAGTATTTT
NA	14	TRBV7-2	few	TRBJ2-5	CASSLRRSTETQYF	TGTGCCAGCAGCCTCCGGAGGTCTACGGAGACCCAGTACTTC
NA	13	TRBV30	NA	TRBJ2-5	CAWSPTSPETQYF	TGTGCCTGGAGCCCCACTAGCCCGGAGACCCAGTACTTC
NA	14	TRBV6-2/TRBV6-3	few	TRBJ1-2	CASSLVFKVYGYTF	TGTGCCAGCAGTTTAGTCTTCAAGGTCTATGGCTACACCTTC
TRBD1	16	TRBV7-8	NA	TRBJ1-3	CASSVGQGGRGNTIYF	TGTGCCAGCAGCGTAGGACAGGGAGGACGTGGAAACACCATATATTTT
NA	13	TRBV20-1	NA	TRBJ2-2	CSARDPGPGELFF	TGCAGTGCTAGAGATCCAGGCCCCGGGGAGCTGTTTTTT
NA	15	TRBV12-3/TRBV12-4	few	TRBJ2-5	CASSLGRRNQETQYF	TGTGCCAGCAGTTTAGGACGGCGGAACCAAGAGACCCAGTACTTC
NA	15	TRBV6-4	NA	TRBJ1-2	CASSEATGTPYGYTF	TGTGCCAGCAGTGAGGCGACAGGAACACCTTATGGCTACACCTTC
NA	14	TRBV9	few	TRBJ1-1	CASGTTNMNTEAFF	TGTGCCAGCGGGACAACCAACATGAACACTGAAGCTTTCTTT
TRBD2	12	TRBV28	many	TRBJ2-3	CASSTAGGTQYF	TGTGCCAGCAGTACAGCGGGAGGTACGCAGTATTTT
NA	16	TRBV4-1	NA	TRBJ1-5	CASSQERGGGGQPQHF	TGCGCCAGCAGCCAAGAACGCGGGGGAGGTGGTCAGCCCCAGCATTTT
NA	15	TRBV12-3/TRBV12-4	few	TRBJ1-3	CASSFLGGSGNTIYF	TGTGCCAGCAGTTTCTTAGGGGGCTCTGGAAACACCATATATTTT
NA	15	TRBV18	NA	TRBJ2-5	CASSPRLVPLETQYF	TGTGCCAGCTCACCCCGACTAGTACCTTTGGAGACCCAGTACTTC
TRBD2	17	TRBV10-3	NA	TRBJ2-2	CAISESSGTTLTGELFF	TGTGCCATCAGTGAGTCCTCCGGGACTACACTCACCGGGGAGCTGTTTTTT
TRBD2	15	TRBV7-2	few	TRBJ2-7	CASSLGTSGSLEQYF	TGTGCCAGCAGCTTGGGGACTAGCGGGAGCCTCGAGCAGTACTTC
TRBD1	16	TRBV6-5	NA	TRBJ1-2	CASSAGTGVLGYGYTF	TGTGCCAGCTCAGCCGGGACAGGGGTTCTAGGCTATGGCTACACCTTC
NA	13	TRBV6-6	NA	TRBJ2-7	CASKGPGLYEQYF	TGTGCCAGCAAAGGACCGGGCCTCTACGAGCAGTACTTC
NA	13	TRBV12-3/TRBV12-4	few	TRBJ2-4	CASKNLAKNIQYF	TGTGCCAGCAAGAATCTAGCCAAAAACATTCAGTACTTC
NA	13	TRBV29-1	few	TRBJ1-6	CSVQTEYNSPLHF	TGCAGCGTTCAGACAGAGTATAATTCACCCCTCCACTTT
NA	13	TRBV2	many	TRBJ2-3	CASSLSRTDTQYF	TGTGCCAGCAGTCTTTCTCGCACAGATACGCAGTATTTT
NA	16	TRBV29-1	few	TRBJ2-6	CSVENRYSAGANVLTF	TGCAGCGTTGAAAACCGGTACTCTGCTGGGGCCAACGTCCTGACTTTC
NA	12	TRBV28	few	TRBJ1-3	CASSLIRNTIYF	TGTGCCAGCAGCCTTATACGAAACACCATATATTTT
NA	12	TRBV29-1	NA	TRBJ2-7	CSVELGRGEQYF	TGCAGCGTTGAATTGGGCCGTGGGGAGCAGTACTTC
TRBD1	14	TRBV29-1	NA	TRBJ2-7	CSVGLGQYASEQYF	TGCAGCGTTGGGTTGGGACAGTACGCCTCCGAGCAGTACTTC
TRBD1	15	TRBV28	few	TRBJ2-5	CASSWPGQGEETQYF	TGTGCCAGCAGTTGGCCGGGACAGGGCGAAGAGACCCAGTACTTC
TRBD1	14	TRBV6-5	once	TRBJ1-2	CASSTLDRGFASTF	TGTGCCAGCAGTACCCTGGACAGGGGCTTCGCTAGCACCTTC
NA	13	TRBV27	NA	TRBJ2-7	CASSFAGAGEQYF	TGTGCCAGCAGTTTTGCTGGGGCCGGCGAGCAGTACTTC
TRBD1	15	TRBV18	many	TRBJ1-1	CASSEAGGMNTEAFF	TGTGCCAGCTCGGAAGCAGGGGGGATGAACACTGAAGCTTTCTTT
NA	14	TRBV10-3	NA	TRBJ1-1	CAIRETRGSTEAFF	TGTGCCATCAGAGAAACTAGAGGGTCCACTGAAGCTTTCTTT
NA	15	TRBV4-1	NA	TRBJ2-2	CASSQEEGNTGELFF	TGCGCCAGCAGCCAAGAAGAGGGAAACACCGGGGAGCTGTTTTTT
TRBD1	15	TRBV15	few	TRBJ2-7	CATSRELGQVYEQYF	TGTGCCACCAGCAGAGAACTAGGACAGGTCTACGAGCAGTACTTC
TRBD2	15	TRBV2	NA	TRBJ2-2	CASSEGLAGTGELFF	TGTGCCAGCAGTGAAGGACTAGCTGGCACCGGGGAGCTGTTTTTT
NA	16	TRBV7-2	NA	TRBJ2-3	CASSTLGQKSTDTQYF	TGTGCCAGCAGCACGCTCGGACAGAAAAGCACAGATACGCAGTATTTT
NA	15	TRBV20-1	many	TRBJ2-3	CSCRHSALSTDTQYF	TGCAGTTGCCGCCATAGCGCGCTTAGCACAGATACGCAGTATTTT
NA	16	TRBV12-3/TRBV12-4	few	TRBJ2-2	CASSFRHRSPSGELFF	TGTGCCAGCAGTTTCAGACATCGGTCGCCGAGCGGGGAGCTGTTTTTT
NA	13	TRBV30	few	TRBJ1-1	CAWEEKLNTEAFF	TGTGCCTGGGAAGAGAAGCTGAACACTGAAGCTTTCTTT
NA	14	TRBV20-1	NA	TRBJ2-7	CSASGATTYYEQYF	TGCAGTGCTAGCGGGGCCACCACTTACTACGAGCAGTACTTC